Detailed here is one T cell receptor beta chain. Its antigen is not identified. This specimen belongs to a study of shared clonotypes between healthy human individuals. Overall study: Ranging from 18 to 49 in age, donors were two women and three men. Used for every donor were three CD4 naive, three CD4 memory, two CD8 naive and one CD8 memory plate.

Study conclusions and caveats: Researchers sampled blood only, noting tissue repertoires likely differ.

Several immunoSEQ 96-well plates shared each subset's DNA, each plate a replicate. The repertoire was sequenced with immunoSEQ multiplex PCR; TCRdb's copy has only in-frame clones and lacks some. Of 1,400,000 or so clones in the sample, approximately 98.5% are singletons; the top ten hold over 0.3%. Germline V gene data show CDR1 as SGHDN and CDR2 as FVKESK. The CDR3 spans 15 residues. V was pared by 1 base and J by 0 bases, with 9 bases between. Sequenced: naive CD4+ T cells sorted from blood. Described subset: CD45RA+ positively selected. The sequence derives from a man aged 25 to 45 in good health. The chain is built from TRBV14 and TRBJ1-1; D not resolved. The CDR3 loop reads CASSQVTGMNTEAFF. CDR3 DNA: TGTGCCAGCAGCCAAGTTACGGGCATGAACACTGAAGCTTTCTTT.